Sequencing of this T cell receptor beta chain was carried out in a study of blood T cell repertoires in COVID-19. The CDR3 sequence is 14 residues long. The germline V gene has CDR1 SGHTA and CDR2 FQGTGA. Trimming pared 3 bases from V and 7 bases from J, leaving 16 bases between. Method: immunoSEQ multiplex PCR; TCRdb's copy keeps in-frame clones and lacks some. The sample has a few hundred thousand clones; 90% to 95% are singletons. The chain is built from TRBV7-3 and TRBJ2-7; the D gene is possibly TRBD2 (6 bases). Sequencing was carried out using PBMCs or T cells enriched from blood (not recorded which). The TCR sequence derives from a middle-aged woman who had been exposed to COVID-19. CDR3 DNA: TGTGCCAGCAGCTTCCAGCCGGGAGCTGAAGAGCAGTACTTC. This gives the protein CASSFQPGAEEQYF.